The 21 T cell receptor beta chains in this list originate from one sample, sequenced in a study of human T cells and chemical hapten exposure. Time point in this sample: patch test 2, 6 weeks after DPC sensitization. Documented treatment: therapeutic diphenylcyclopropenone sensitization with weekly scalp DPC. TCRdb re-called the RACE reads through MiXCR, storing one row per CDR3 protein. Here the sample spans around 360,000 distinct CDR3 sequences, over 6% being singletons. Source: whole blood, taken in connection with sensitization to the hapten diphenylcyclopropenone (DPC). These receptors were taken from a woman aged 18-29 years with alopecia areata. Some clones in this sample may be carry-over from other donors' samples.

V usage is TRBV14 and J usage is TRBJ2-1; the D is unclear. Germline V gene sequence: CDR1 SGHDN, CDR2 FVKESK. V was pared by 2 bases and J by 7 bases, with 6 bases between. The CDR3 runs 12 residues. The CDR3 loop is CASSQFTNEQFF. DNA of the CDR3: TGTGCCAGCAGCCAATTCACGAATGAGCAGTTCTTC.

This clonotype appeared a few times. J is TRBJ1-2 and V is TRBV4-2; a possible D gene is TRBD1 (5 bases). The V end was cut by 1 base, the J end by 2 bases, with 14 bases between. The CDR3 contains 16 residues. Per the germline V gene, CDR1 is LGHNA and CDR2 is YNFKEQ. Here the CDR3 reads CASSQGDLAGNYGYTF. The CDR3 region has the DNA TGTGCCAGCAGCCAAGGGGACCTGGCAGGGAACTATGGCTACACCTTC.

This clonotype has at least ten counts. The DNA for the CDR3 is TGCGCCAGCAGCCAAGATTGGACAGGAACCATGAACACTGAAGCTTTCTTT. It encodes CASSQDWTGTMNTEAFF. This rearrangement joins TRBV4-1 to TRBJ1-1, with 7 bases fitting TRBD1. CDR1 MGHRA and CDR2 YSYEKL come from the germline V gene. The CDR3 is made up of 17 amino acids. Unmatched junction bases numbered 7, after V lost 0 bases and J lost 0 bases.

The table lists this clonotype with a few counts. The chain carries TRBV25-1 and TRBJ1-3; D is possibly TRBD1 (6 bases). This CDR3 has 15 amino acids. Trimming took off 4 bases at V and 0 bases at J, with 10 bases between the two ends. The V gene's germline CDR1 is MGHDK and CDR2 SYGVNS. CDR3 sequence (DNA): TGTGCCAGCAGTGCCCAGGGGTTCTCTGGAAACACCATATATTTT. Protein product: CASSAQGFSGNTIYF.

This clonotype occurred a few times. This chain joins TRBV12-3 or TRBV12-4 and TRBJ2-2, with 8 bases aligning to TRBD1. There are 15 residues in the CDR3. The V gene end was trimmed by 6 bases and the J gene end by 3 bases; junction bases not matched to a gene: 6. The CDR3 DNA reads TGTGCCAGCAGGGCCGGGACAGGAGACACCGGGGAGCTGTTTTTT. The encoded protein is CASRAGTGDTGELFF.

This chain connects TRBV6-2 or TRBV6-3 to TRBJ2-3, with TRBD2 identical over 8 bases. Unmatched junction bases numbered 4, after V lost 0 bases and J lost 2 bases. The germline V gene has CDR1 MNHEY and CDR2 SVGEGT. The CDR3 extends over 16 amino acids. This CDR3 reads CASSYSGTSHTDTQYF. As DNA, the CDR3 is TGTGCCAGCAGTTACTCCGGGACTAGTCACACAGATACGCAGTATTTT.

The rearrangement joins TRBV19 to TRBJ1-5, with 8 positions matching TRBD1. Germline V gene lookup returns CDR1 LNHDA and CDR2 SQIVND (reference sequence). The trim removed 0 bases at V and 10 bases at J, leaving 11 bases unmatched. CDR3 length equals 16 residues. CDR3 bases: TGTGCCAGTAGTATAGACAGGGGGCGAGCAATCAGCCCCCAGCATTTT. Its translation is CASSIDRGRAISPQHF.

This clonotype came up many times. The chain uses TRBV5-6 and TRBJ1-2, with 7 bases aligning to TRBD1. The V gene's germline CDR1 is SGHDT and CDR2 YYEEEE. CDR3 length: 15 residues. Trimming took 0 bases from V and 4 from J; bases not matched to a gene: 6. This chain's CDR3 is CASSLGDSLSYGYTF. CDR3 nucleotides: TGTGCCAGCAGCTTGGGGGACAGCTTATCCTATGGCTACACCTTC.

The chain carries TRBV7-8 and TRBJ2-2; tentatively, D is TRBD1 (6 bases). Germline CDR1 SGHVS, CDR2 FQNEAQ. Trimming pared 5 bases from V and 5 bases from J, leaving 15 bases between. The CDR3 has 15 residues. The CDR3 DNA is TGTGCCAGCAGCCAGGGGCAGGGAAGGACCGGGGAGCTGTTTTTT. Amino acids: CASSQGQGRTGELFF.

The chain couples TRBV27 to TRBJ1-6; D remains ambiguous. CDR1 and CDR2 (germline): MNHEY, SMNVEV (reference sequence). The V gene lost 4 bases and the J gene lost 0 bases, with 10 bases spanning the gap. CDR3 length equals 16 residues. DNA of the CDR3: TGTGCCAGCAGTTCCCTCAGGAGCTCCTATAATTCACCCCTCCACTTT. Amino acid sequence: CASSSLRSSYNSPLHF.

This clonotype was counted ten times or more. The chain is built from TRBV6-1 and TRBJ1-5; 9 nucleotides line up with TRBD1. The CDR3 is 13 residues long. Germline V gives CDR1 MNHNS, CDR2 SASEGT. CDR3 loop: CATMTGGYQPQHF. The CDR3 DNA sequence: TGTGCTACCATGACAGGGGGTTATCAGCCCCAGCATTTT.

This clonotype was counted a few times. J is TRBJ2-1 and V is TRBV29-1; 11 bases are a match to TRBD2. J lost 0 bases, V lost 5 bases, and 9 bases had no gene match. This CDR3 is 17 amino acids long. Germline V gene sequence: CDR1 SQVTM, CDR2 ANQGSEA. The CDR3: CSVRSLTSGDSYNEQFF. Written as DNA, the CDR3 is TGCAGCGTTCGGTCCCTGACTAGCGGGGACTCCTACAATGAGCAGTTCTTC.

This clonotype came up a few times. The chain recombines TRBV12-3 or TRBV12-4 with TRBJ2-3; 11 nucleotides align to TRBD2. This CDR3 is 18 amino acids long. V lost 2 bases to trimming and J lost 2 bases; unmatched junction nucleotides: 9. The CDR3 is CASSLPLLAGGYTDTQYF. CDR3 DNA sequence: TGTGCCAGCAGTTTACCCCTTTTAGCGGGGGGGTACACAGATACGCAGTATTTT.

This clonotype has at least ten counts. V gene TRBV29-1 combines with J gene TRBJ1-4; TRBD1 might be the D (6 bases). The germline gives CDR1 SQVTM, CDR2 ANQGSEA. The V end lost 0 bases, the J end lost 13 bases, and 15 bases lay between the germline ends. This CDR3 spans 13 amino acids. This CDR3 is CSVEDWQGNRLFF. The CDR3 DNA follows: TGCAGCGTTGAAGATTGGCAGGGGAATAGACTGTTTTTT.

The chain uses TRBV6-1 and TRBJ1-2; unclear D gene. The germline V gene has CDR1 MNHNS and CDR2 SASEGT. V was shortened by 6 bases and J by 5 bases, with 19 bases between the two germline ends. This CDR3 contains 15 residues. The chain's CDR3 is CASSPTLWSWYGYTF. The DNA for the CDR3 is TGTGCCAGCAGCCCTACCCTATGGAGTTGGTATGGCTACACCTTC.

At least ten counts were recorded for this clonotype. The chain uses TRBV6-6 and TRBJ1-1; D is undetermined. CDR3 size: 12 residues. V lost 2 bases and J lost 11, with 12 bases in between. Germline V gives CDR1 MNHNY, CDR2 SVGAGI (reference sequence). The CDR3 nucleotides are TGTGCCAGCAGTTACCGTGTACAAGAGGCTTTCTTT. Translation gives CASSYRVQEAFF.

This clonotype has only a few counts. The chain links TRBV5-5 to TRBJ1-5; D call uncertain. Deletions cut 3 bases from V and 4 bases from J, with 14 bases between. This CDR3 is built from 15 residues. Germline V gene data show CDR1 as SGHKS and CDR2 as YYEKEE (reference sequence). The CDR3 DNA follows: TGTGCCAGCAGCTCGACACGGAACCTTAATCAGCCCCAGCATTTT. Translated, it gives CASSSTRNLNQPQHF.

This clonotype was seen many times. The chain links TRBV2 to TRBJ2-3; 8 bases are a match to TRBD2. Germline assignment: CDR1 SNHLY and CDR2 FYNNEI. CDR3 length: 13 residues. V was pared by 7 bases and J by 4 bases, with 4 bases of the junction left unmatched. In DNA form, the CDR3 reads TGTGCCAGCACCGGACTAGCCGCAGATACGCAGTATTTT. It encodes CASTGLAADTQYF.

This clonotype was detected ten times or more. The chain uses TRBV6-2 or TRBV6-3 and TRBJ1-5, with D maybe TRBD1 (5 bases). The V gene lost 2 bases and the J gene lost 6 bases, with 17 bases spanning the gap. CDR3 length equals 16 residues. The germline V gene encodes CDR1 MNHEY and CDR2 SVGEGT. As DNA, the CDR3 is TGTGCCAGCAGTTACCTCTCAGGGCCTTCGGTTCAGCCCCAGCATTTT. This translates into CASSYLSGPSVQPQHF.

The chain employs TRBV6-6 and TRBJ2-3; D is uncertain. From germline, CDR1 is MNHNY and CDR2 SVGAGI (reference sequence). This CDR3 has 13 residues. V gave up 4 bases and J gave up 1 base, with 6 bases separating them. The CDR3 loop is CASSWAGTDTQYF. The CDR3 region has the DNA TGTGCCAGCAGTTGGGCTGGCACAGATACGCAGTATTTT.

This clonotype was seen at least ten times. The V gene is TRBV20-1, the J gene TRBJ1-2; D not certain. The CDR3 consists of 13 residues. The V end lost 0 bases, the J end lost 8 bases, and 13 bases lay between the germline ends. Germline lookup yields CDR1 DFQATT and CDR2 SNEGSKA (reference sequence). The CDR3 DNA is TGCAGTGCTAGAGATCGGGGAATTTTAGGCTACACCTTC. Translation: CSARDRGILGYTF.